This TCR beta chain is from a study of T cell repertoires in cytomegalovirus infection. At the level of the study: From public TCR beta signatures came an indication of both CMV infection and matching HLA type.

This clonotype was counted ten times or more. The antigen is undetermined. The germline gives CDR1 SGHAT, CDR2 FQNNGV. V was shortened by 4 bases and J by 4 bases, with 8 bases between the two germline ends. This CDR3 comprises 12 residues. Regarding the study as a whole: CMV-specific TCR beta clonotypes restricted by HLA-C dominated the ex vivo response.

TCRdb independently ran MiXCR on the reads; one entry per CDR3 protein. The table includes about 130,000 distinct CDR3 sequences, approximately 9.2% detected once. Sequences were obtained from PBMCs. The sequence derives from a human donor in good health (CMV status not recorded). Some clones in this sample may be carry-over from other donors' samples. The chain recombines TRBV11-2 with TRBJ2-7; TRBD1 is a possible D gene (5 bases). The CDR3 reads CASSSGHYEQYF. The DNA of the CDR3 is TGTGCCAGCAGCTCAGGACATTACGAGCAGTACTTC.